One and the same sample provided the 26 T cell receptor beta chains below, sequenced in a study of cytomegalovirus exposure and HLA in healthy donors. The primer mix had 60 Vbeta and 13 Jbeta primers. Generated by immunoSEQ multiplex PCR, the TCRdb table keeps only in-frame clones and is missing some. In the table there are around 110,000 clones, about four fifths of which are singletons. Input material: PBMCs. The receptors come from a woman under 40 in good health and CMV-seronegative.

This clone was counted between two and nine times. The gene calls are TRBV5-6 and TRBJ2-1; tentative D call: TRBD1 (5 bases). The CDR3 has 12 amino acids. Trimming removed 4 bases at V and 11 bases at J, with 13 bases between. CDR1 and CDR2 from the germline V gene are SGHDT and YYEEEE. The CDR3 nucleotides read TGTGCCAGCAGCCAGGAACAGGACCAGCAGTTCTTC. Translating it yields CASSQEQDQQFF.

The chain has TRBV5-1 and TRBJ2-1; 13 nucleotides line up with TRBD2. The V gene end was trimmed by 4 bases and the J gene end by 6 bases; junction bases not matched to a gene: 7. The CDR3 totals 16 residues. From germline, CDR1 is SGHRS and CDR2 YFSETQ. The CDR3 reads CASSQRTSGRRNEQFF. Written as DNA, the CDR3 is TGCGCCAGCAGCCAACGGACTAGCGGGAGACGCAATGAGCAGTTCTTC.

This clone has just one count. The rearrangement links TRBV19 to TRBJ2-3; TRBD2 is a possible D gene (5 bases). V lost 3 bases to trimming and J lost 2 bases, with 9 bases between them. Germline values: CDR1 LNHDA, CDR2 SQIVND (reference sequence). The CDR3 is made up of 14 amino acids. The CDR3 region is CASSIGSDTDTQYF. The CDR3 nucleotides read TGTGCCAGTAGTATTGGTAGCGACACAGATACGCAGTATTTT.

The chain links TRBV15 to TRBJ2-3, with D possibly being TRBD1 (5 bases). Germline V gene sequence: CDR1 LNHNV, CDR2 YYDKDF (reference sequence). This CDR3 is built from 14 residues. With 0 bases removed from V and 4 bases from J, the gap between germline ends came to 8 bases. CDR3 region: CATSRDQGADTQYF. The CDR3 bases are TGTGCCACCAGCAGAGATCAGGGCGCAGATACGCAGTATTTT.

This chain joins TRBV7-2 and TRBJ1-4; D is possibly TRBD1 (5 bases). Germline V gene lookup returns CDR1 SGHTA and CDR2 FQGNSA. This CDR3 is built from 15 residues. V was trimmed by 1 base and J by 8 bases, leaving 14 bases between them. The chain's CDR3 is CASSLGQGSGEKLFF. In DNA, the CDR3 is TGTGCCAGCAGCTTAGGGCAGGGCTCCGGAGAAAAACTGTTTTTT.

The DNA of the CDR3 is TGTGCCAGTAGTATTCGAGTTTCCAACACCGGGGAGCTGTTTTTT. Its protein is CASSIRVSNTGELFF. The rearrangement uses TRBV19 and TRBJ2-2; no clear D. The CDR3 spans 15 residues. In germline, CDR1 is LNHDA, CDR2 SQIVND (reference sequence). V lost 3 bases and J 2 bases, leaving 10 bases between the germline ends.

This chain connects TRBV18 to TRBJ1-5, with 8 bases matching TRBD1. V shed 8 bases and J 3 bases; nucleotides not matched to a gene: 12. Germline V lookup: CDR1 KGHSH, CDR2 LQKENI. The CDR3 loop spans 16 amino acids. For the CDR3, the DNA is TGTGCCAGCCAATATACCGGGACAGGTCCCAATCAGCCCCAGCATTTT. Translated: CASQYTGTGPNQPQHF.

This rearrangement joins TRBV7-9 to TRBJ2-7; maybe TRBD1 (6 bases). The CDR3 is 15 residues long. V was pared by 4 bases and J by 0 bases, with 13 bases between. Germline CDR1 and CDR2: SEHNR and FQNEAQ (reference sequence). The CDR3 DNA sequence: TGTGCCAGCAGCTCCGGACAGACTATCTCCTACGAGCAGTACTTC. Its protein is CASSSGQTISYEQYF.

The rearrangement uses TRBV4-3 and TRBJ2-3, with 14 bases aligning to TRBD2. Germline CDR1 is LGHNA and CDR2 is YSLEER. The CDR3 loop spans 15 amino acids. V was clipped by 1 base and J by 6 bases; unmatched bases: 0. The CDR3 coding sequence is TGCGCCAGCAGCCAAGGGACTAGCGGGAGGGATACGCAGTATTTT. Translation: CASSQGTSGRDTQYF.

The rearrangement links TRBV10-3 to TRBJ2-7; TRBD2 agrees at 10 bases. V shed 2 bases and J 4 bases; nucleotides not matched to a gene: 5. Per germline, CDR1 ENHRY and CDR2 SYGVKD. This CDR3 contains 15 residues. The chain's CDR3 is CAISERLAGAYEQYF. Here the CDR3 DNA reads TGTGCCATCAGTGAGAGGCTAGCGGGAGCTTACGAGCAGTACTTC.

The gene calls are TRBV10-1 and TRBJ2-7, with D possibly TRBD1 on 6 matching bases. The CDR3 covers 13 residues. V lost 0 bases, J lost 5 bases, and 8 bases lay in between. CDR1 and CDR2 from the germline V gene are WNHNN and SYGVQD (reference sequence). DNA for the CDR3: TGCGCCAGCAGTGAGTCACAGGGTCACGAGCAGTACTTC. Its translation: CASSESQGHEQYF.

The chain couples TRBV27 to TRBJ2-3, with a weak D call TRBD2 (6 bases). The V end was cut by 5 bases, the J end by 8 bases, with 11 bases between. The CDR3 is 12 amino acids. CDR1 is MNHEY and CDR2 is SMNVEV in the germline V gene (reference sequence). The CDR3 coding sequence is TGTGCCAGCAGTCCCATCGGGGGTACGCAGTATTTT. Protein sequence: CASSPIGGTQYF.

This clone has just one count. Germline and junction disagree at one end, which may indicate a read error. The chain recombines TRBV7-9 with TRBJ2-7; 9 nucleotides line up with TRBD1. CDR3 length: 15 residues. Germline V gives CDR1 SEHNR, CDR2 FQNEAQ (reference sequence). In nucleotides, the CDR3 is TGTTCCAGCAGCCCCCCGACAGGGGGCTCCTACGAGCAGTACTTC. Its protein product is CSSSPPTGGSYEQYF.

Written as DNA, the CDR3 is TGTGCCAGCAGCGGTAACAGGGAAATCCCTGAAGCTTTCTTT. This codes for CASSGNREIPEAFF. The V gene is TRBV5-6, the J gene TRBJ1-1; D perhaps matches TRBD1 (6 bases). Germline CDR1 and CDR2: SGHDT and YYEEEE. V was cut by 4 bases and J by 6 bases, with 16 bases left in between. The CDR3 contains 14 residues.

V and J are TRBV19 and TRBJ1-1; 8 bases are shared with TRBD1. V was pared by 5 bases and J by 1 base, with 9 bases of the junction left unmatched. The CDR3 totals 16 residues. Germline CDR1 LNHDA, CDR2 SQIVND (reference sequence). This chain's CDR3 is CASSAQGARGNTEAFF. The CDR3 coding sequence is TGTGCCAGTAGTGCGCAGGGGGCGCGTGGGAACACTGAAGCTTTCTTT.

This clone appeared once. This chain connects TRBV5-1 to TRBJ2-7; 12 bases are a match to TRBD1. Trimming at V came to 3 bases and at J to 6 bases, leaving 4 bases not matched to a gene. The CDR3 runs to 14 residues. Germline lookup yields CDR1 SGHRS and CDR2 YFSETQ. The CDR3 DNA reads as TGCGCCAGCAGCTCCGGGACAGGGGGCTCCGAGCAGTACTTC. Translation: CASSSGTGGSEQYF.

The chain links TRBV7-3 to TRBJ2-7, with no clear D. CDR3 size: 13 residues. Trimming cost V 4 bases and J 7 bases, with 14 bases left between them. Germline V gene sequence: CDR1 SGHTA, CDR2 FQGTGA. CDR3 DNA: TGTGCCAGCAGCTCCACCCTTAACCAGGAGCAGTACTTC. This gives the protein CASSSTLNQEQYF.

This sequence joins TRBV10-2 and TRBJ1-4, with no clear D. V was trimmed by 9 bases and J by 4 bases, leaving 12 bases between them. The CDR3 sequence is 13 residues long. Germline CDR1 is WSHSY and CDR2 is SAAADI. CDR3: CASCRDINEKLFF. The CDR3 nucleotides read TGCGCCAGTTGCCGGGATATTAATGAAAAACTGTTTTTT.

This clone was detected only once. The junction and the germline gene differ at one end; a read error may be behind it. The V and J genes are TRBV7-9 and TRBJ1-3, with unresolved D. In germline, CDR1 is SEHNR, CDR2 FQNEAQ (reference sequence). This CDR3 region has 12 residues. This CDR3 reads CSSSTFGNTIYF. CDR3 coding DNA: TGTTCCAGCAGCACATTTGGAAACACCATATATTTT.

This chain uses TRBV7-9 with TRBJ2-7, with 7 bases lining up with TRBD2. J lost 3 bases, V lost 5 bases, and 13 bases had no gene match. This CDR3 has 16 residues. CDR1 is SEHNR, CDR2 FQNEAQ, per germline (reference sequence). CDR3 protein: CASSGSREAGNYEQYF. The DNA for the CDR3 is TGTGCCAGCAGCGGAAGCCGGGAGGCAGGGAACTACGAGCAGTACTTC. The full variable domain, rest sourced from reference TRBV7-9 and TRBJ2-7, is DTGVSQNPRHKITKRGQNVTFRCDPISEHNRLYWYRQTLGQGPEFLTYFQNEAQLEKSRLLSDRFSAERPKGSFSTLEIQRTEQGDSAMYLCASSGSREAGNYEQYFGPGTRLTVT.

V gene TRBV5-1 combines with J gene TRBJ2-3; TRBD2 agrees at 9 bases. The junction had 6 bases not matched to a gene; V was cut back by 5 bases and J by 2 bases. Germline V lookup: CDR1 SGHRS, CDR2 YFSETQ. The CDR3 runs to 15 residues. This CDR3 is CASRGLARDTDTQYF. As DNA, the CDR3 is TGCGCCAGCAGAGGACTAGCGAGGGACACAGATACGCAGTATTTT.

The rearrangement uses TRBV27 and TRBJ2-2; no definite D call. The CDR3 spans 14 residues. CDR1 and CDR2 (germline): MNHEY, SMNVEV (reference sequence). Trimming removed 2 bases at V and 2 bases at J, with 6 bases between. The DNA for the CDR3 is TGTGCCAGCAGTTTACCAGGAAACACCGGGGAGCTGTTTTTT. Its translation is CASSLPGNTGELFF.

V and J are TRBV5-1 and TRBJ2-3, with D perhaps matching TRBD2 (5 bases). Trimming stripped 0 bases from V and 4 bases from J, with 15 bases between. This CDR3 region has 16 residues. CDR1 is SGHRS and CDR2 is YFSETQ in the germline V gene. CDR3 residues: CASSLAPGLDPDTQYF. CDR3 coding DNA: TGCGCCAGCAGCTTGGCTCCGGGATTAGACCCAGATACGCAGTATTTT.

The chain combines TRBV6-1 with TRBJ1-5; D remains ambiguous. Germline CDR1 is MNHNS and CDR2 is SASEGT. V lost 8 bases to trimming and J lost 4 bases, with 12 bases between them. The CDR3 has 13 amino acids. The CDR3 region has the DNA TGTGCCAGCGAAGTCACACCGAATCAGCCCCAGCATTTT. This gives the protein CASEVTPNQPQHF.

Turning to this clone: The germline gene is not matched at one end of the junction; a read error may be the cause. The V gene is TRBV7-9, the J gene TRBJ2-1, with 13 bases identical to TRBD2. The CDR3 contains 16 residues. CDR1 is SEHNR, CDR2 FQNEAQ, per germline (reference sequence). The CDR3 DNA reads as TGTTCCAGCAGCTCACCAGGACTAGCGGGAGTCAATGAGCAGTTCTTC. Translating gives CSSSSPGLAGVNEQFF.

This sequence joins TRBV28 and TRBJ2-1, with D unresolved. V shed 4 bases and J shed 10 bases, with 17 bases lying between them. This CDR3 has 14 residues. CDR1 and CDR2 from the germline V gene are MDHEN and SYDVKM. The CDR3 here is CASSSPRGVGEQFF. In DNA form, the CDR3 reads TGTGCCAGCAGTTCGCCGCGCGGCGTTGGAGAGCAGTTCTTC.